This T cell receptor beta chain was observed in a study of T cell responses to AZD1222 COVID-19 vaccine. This clone is medium-sized by share. The same CDR3 also results from other DNA sequences found in this sample. Second doses that came at about 4 or about 12 weeks were put together. Using immunoSEQ multiplex PCR, the repertoire was profiled, and TCRdb retains in-frame clones only, with some absent. Of 40,000 or so clones in the sample, 80% to 85% were seen once. The input for sequencing was peripheral blood, taken 28 days after the second AZD1222 dose. This clonotype originated in an adult who received the AZD1222 COVID-19 vaccine.

The CDR3 bases are TGTGCCATCAGTGAACGACAGGGGAGTCAGCCCCAGCATTTT. This translates into CAISERQGSQPQHF. The chain uses TRBV10-3 and TRBJ1-5, with 8 bases that match TRBD1. The germline CDR1 and CDR2 sequences are ENHRY and SYGVKD. CDR3 length equals 14 residues. The V gene end was trimmed by 3 bases and the J gene end by 6 bases; junction bases not matched to a gene: 4.